These T cell receptor beta chains were read from a single sample in a study of response to subunit inactivated influenza vaccine. TCRdb independently ran MiXCR on the RT-PCR reads; one entry per CDR3 protein. The profile shows roughly 540,000 distinct CDR3 sequences, roughly a quarter of them singletons. This same sample was also part of a study on T cells expressing NK-cell markers.

This material consisted of CD4+ T cells sorted from PBMCs, taken 11 to 12 days after vaccination. The receptors were sampled from a man between 50 and 59 years old who received an inactivated influenza vaccine. The CDR3 runs from the conserved cysteine through the conserved F or W. The D gene is left open where the match is weak. The size field is filled for only some rows; it gives once, few, many or a size class.

v_gene: TRBV7-8; abundance: NA; d_gene: NA; j_gene: TRBJ2-7; CDR3aa: CASSLTASGQYF; CDR3nt: TGTGCCAGCAGCTTGACGGCTTCAGGGCAGTACTTC
v_gene: TRBV5-1; abundance: NA; d_gene: TRBD1; j_gene: TRBJ2-3; CDR3aa: CASSFYRGQSTDTQYF; CDR3nt: TGCGCCAGCAGCTTCTACAGGGGGCAGTCCACAGATACGCAGTATTTT
v_gene: TRBV30; abundance: NA; d_gene: NA; j_gene: TRBJ1-1; CDR3aa: CAWSVGGAEAFF; CDR3nt: TGTGCCTGGAGTGTGGGGGGAGCCGAAGCTTTCTTT
v_gene: TRBV20-1; abundance: NA; d_gene: TRBD2; j_gene: TRBJ2-2; CDR3aa: CSARKFAPSGRPYTGELFF; CDR3nt: TGCAGTGCTAGAAAGTTTGCACCTAGCGGGAGACCGTACACCGGGGAGCTGTTTTTT
v_gene: TRBV10-2; abundance: NA; d_gene: NA; j_gene: TRBJ2-7; CDR3aa: CASSGRSLTGTYSPEQYF; CDR3nt: TGCGCCAGCAGTGGACGGAGCCTAACCGGCACCTATTCACCCGAGCAGTACTTC
v_gene: TRBV4-3; abundance: NA; d_gene: NA; j_gene: TRBJ1-3; CDR3aa: CASSRGGTGSGNTIYF; CDR3nt: TGCGCCAGCAGCCGAGGAGGAACAGGCTCTGGAAACACCATATATTTT
v_gene: TRBV20-1; abundance: few; d_gene: NA; j_gene: TRBJ1-6; CDR3aa: CSARVGASNSPLHF; CDR3nt: TGCAGTGCTAGAGTCGGGGCCAGTAATTCACCCCTCCACTTT
v_gene: TRBV15; abundance: few; d_gene: NA; j_gene: TRBJ2-3; CDR3aa: CATKASTDTQYF; CDR3nt: TGTGCCACCAAGGCTAGCACAGATACGCAGTATTTT
v_gene: TRBV7-2; abundance: NA; d_gene: NA; j_gene: TRBJ2-7; CDR3aa: CASSPRTFFEQYF; CDR3nt: TGTGCCAGCAGCCCTCGGACCTTCTTCGAGCAGTACTTC
v_gene: TRBV10-3; abundance: NA; d_gene: NA; j_gene: TRBJ1-2; CDR3aa: CAIAVERGYGYTF; CDR3nt: TGTGCCATCGCTGTAGAGAGGGGCTATGGCTACACCTTC
v_gene: TRBV6-5; abundance: NA; d_gene: NA; j_gene: TRBJ2-5; CDR3aa: CASSYGVGALKYF; CDR3nt: TGTGCCAGCAGTTACGGTGTTGGGGCCCTCAAGTACTTC
v_gene: TRBV5-6; abundance: NA; d_gene: NA; j_gene: TRBJ2-3; CDR3aa: CASSSEVRGARTDTQYF; CDR3nt: TGTGCCAGCAGCTCCGAAGTCCGGGGGGCCCGCACAGATACGCAGTATTTT
v_gene: TRBV6-1; abundance: NA; d_gene: NA; j_gene: TRBJ1-2; CDR3aa: CASSDYRAPYGYTF; CDR3nt: TGTGCCAGCAGTGACTACCGGGCCCCCTATGGCTACACCTTC
v_gene: TRBV2; abundance: NA; d_gene: TRBD1; j_gene: TRBJ2-1; CDR3aa: CASSAGQVRYNEQFF; CDR3nt: TGTGCCAGCAGTGCGGGACAGGTCAGATACAATGAGCAGTTCTTC
v_gene: TRBV5-1; abundance: few; d_gene: TRBD2; j_gene: TRBJ2-2; CDR3aa: CASSLGTSGTGELFF; CDR3nt: TGCGCCAGCAGCTTGGGGACTAGCGGGACCGGGGAGCTGTTTTTT
v_gene: TRBV12-3/TRBV12-4; abundance: few; d_gene: TRBD1; j_gene: TRBJ2-1; CDR3aa: CASSWGQRRALF; CDR3nt: TGTGCCAGCAGTTGGGGACAGCGACGGGCGTTGTTC
v_gene: TRBV28; abundance: NA; d_gene: NA; j_gene: TRBJ1-1; CDR3aa: CASSLYGGTTEAFF; CDR3nt: TGTGCCAGCAGTTTATATGGCGGGACCACTGAAGCTTTCTTT
v_gene: TRBV20-1; abundance: NA; d_gene: NA; j_gene: TRBJ2-3; CDR3aa: CSARDLGLASTDTQYF; CDR3nt: TGCAGTGCTAGAGATCTAGGGCTAGCGAGCACAGATACGCAGTATTTT
v_gene: TRBV20-1; abundance: few; d_gene: TRBD1; j_gene: TRBJ1-6; CDR3aa: CSAPSQGDNSPLHF; CDR3nt: TGCAGTGCCCCAAGTCAGGGGGATAATTCACCCCTCCACTTT
v_gene: TRBV19; abundance: many; d_gene: NA; j_gene: TRBJ1-5; CDR3aa: CASTSGEGNSNQPQHF; CDR3nt: TGTGCCAGTACCTCTGGTGAGGGGAATAGCAATCAGCCCCAGCATTTT
v_gene: TRBV18; abundance: NA; d_gene: NA; j_gene: TRBJ2-2; CDR3aa: CASSPPSQGGSGELFF; CDR3nt: TGTGCCAGCTCACCACCGTCGCAGGGGGGATCCGGGGAGCTGTTTTTT
v_gene: TRBV11-1; abundance: NA; d_gene: NA; j_gene: TRBJ2-1; CDR3aa: CASSRAGGDYNEQFF; CDR3nt: TGTGCCAGCAGCCGGGCGGGCGGGGACTACAATGAGCAGTTCTTC
v_gene: TRBV11-2; abundance: few; d_gene: NA; j_gene: TRBJ2-3; CDR3aa: CASSLDLGDTQYF; CDR3nt: TGTGCCAGCAGCTTAGATCTTGGGGATACGCAGTATTTT
v_gene: TRBV6-1; abundance: NA; d_gene: TRBD2; j_gene: TRBJ2-1; CDR3aa: CASSPTSVYNEQFF; CDR3nt: TGTGCCAGCAGCCCGACTAGCGTGTACAATGAGCAGTTCTTC
v_gene: TRBV5-8; abundance: few; d_gene: TRBD1; j_gene: TRBJ2-7; CDR3aa: CASSLAGTGDYEQYF; CDR3nt: TGTGCCAGCAGCTTGGCCGGGACAGGGGATTACGAGCAGTACTTC
v_gene: TRBV20-1; abundance: NA; d_gene: NA; j_gene: TRBJ1-1; CDR3aa: CSGPTGGGTEAFF; CDR3nt: TGCAGTGGGCCAACGGGGGGAGGCACTGAAGCTTTCTTT
v_gene: TRBV29-1; abundance: many; d_gene: TRBD1; j_gene: TRBJ2-5; CDR3aa: CSVGPGTVKETQYF; CDR3nt: TGCAGCGTTGGTCCGGGGACAGTTAAAGAGACCCAGTACTTC
v_gene: TRBV29-1; abundance: few; d_gene: NA; j_gene: TRBJ1-2; CDR3aa: CSVDEDGYTF; CDR3nt: TGCAGCGTTGATGAGGATGGCTACACCTTC
v_gene: TRBV7-2; abundance: many; d_gene: NA; j_gene: TRBJ2-2; CDR3aa: CASSYREGAGELFF; CDR3nt: TGTGCCAGCAGCTACAGGGAAGGGGCCGGGGAGCTGTTTTTT
v_gene: TRBV27; abundance: few; d_gene: NA; j_gene: TRBJ1-2; CDR3aa: CASSLRAGPPAGYTF; CDR3nt: TGTGCCAGCAGTTTACGGGCGGGGCCCCCAGCGGGCTACACCTTC
v_gene: TRBV4-3; abundance: many; d_gene: TRBD2; j_gene: TRBJ2-2; CDR3aa: CASSQVTGGGELFF; CDR3nt: TGCGCCAGCAGCCAAGTGACCGGGGGGGGAGAGCTGTTTTTT
v_gene: TRBV11-3; abundance: NA; d_gene: NA; j_gene: TRBJ2-7; CDR3aa: CASSFQSSYEQYF; CDR3nt: TGTGCCAGCAGCTTTCAGAGCTCCTACGAGCAGTACTTC
v_gene: TRBV10-3; abundance: NA; d_gene: TRBD1; j_gene: TRBJ2-5; CDR3aa: CAGGQGETQYF; CDR3nt: TGTGCCGGCGGACAGGGGGAGACCCAGTACTTC
v_gene: TRBV10-3; abundance: NA; d_gene: NA; j_gene: TRBJ1-5; CDR3aa: CAISVGGDQPQHF; CDR3nt: TGTGCCATCAGTGTAGGGGGGGATCAGCCCCAGCATTTT
v_gene: TRBV19; abundance: many; d_gene: NA; j_gene: TRBJ1-1; CDR3aa: CASSIGLARPEAFF; CDR3nt: TGTGCCAGTAGTATAGGCCTTGCCAGGCCTGAAGCTTTCTTT
v_gene: TRBV12-3/TRBV12-4; abundance: many; d_gene: NA; j_gene: TRBJ2-2; CDR3aa: CASSFGSANTGELFF; CDR3nt: TGTGCCAGCAGTTTCGGGAGTGCGAACACCGGGGAGCTGTTTTTT
v_gene: TRBV20-1; abundance: few; d_gene: TRBD2; j_gene: TRBJ2-5; CDR3aa: CSARGAGGPQETQYF; CDR3nt: TGCAGTGCTAGAGGGGCGGGGGGGCCCCAAGAGACCCAGTACTTC
v_gene: TRBV29-1; abundance: few; d_gene: TRBD2; j_gene: TRBJ2-3; CDR3aa: CSVDRTSGSLGTQYF; CDR3nt: TGCAGCGTGGATCGGACTAGCGGGAGCTTAGGTACGCAGTATTTT
v_gene: TRBV7-9; abundance: once; d_gene: NA; j_gene: TRBJ1-2; CDR3aa: CASSLLTGNPYGYTF; CDR3nt: TGTGCCAGCAGCTTACTCACAGGAAACCCCTATGGCTACACCTTC
v_gene: TRBV7-2; abundance: NA; d_gene: NA; j_gene: TRBJ2-2; CDR3aa: CASSSGRPTNTGELFF; CDR3nt: TGTGCCAGCAGCTCGGGTCGGCCTACGAACACCGGGGAGCTGTTTTTT